This TCR beta chain came from a study of cytomegalovirus exposure and HLA in healthy donors. The PCR employed 60 Vbeta primers together with 13 Jbeta primers. The repertoire was sequenced with immunoSEQ multiplex PCR; TCRdb's copy has only in-frame clones and lacks some. Recorded for this sample: tens of thousands of clones. This clonotype was obtained from a man aged 18-30 years in good health and CMV-seropositive. Sequencing used PBMCs.

This CDR3 reads CASSLAQGHGYTF. The CDR3 bases are TGCGCCAGCAGCTTGGCCCAGGGCCATGGCTACACCTTC. The chain carries TRBV5-1 and TRBJ1-2; D may be TRBD1 (5 bases). CDR1 and CDR2 from the germline V gene are SGHRS and YFSETQ. The CDR3 totals 13 residues. Trimming left V 0 bases short and J 6 bases short, with 9 bases between.